Detailed here is one TCR beta chain. The sample comes from a study of PD-L1 blockade in urothelial cancer. Study summary: About 85% of the roughly 30 patients were males with bladder-origin urothelial cancer.

Method: immunoSEQ multiplex PCR; TCRdb's copy keeps in-frame clones and lacks some. The table records 40,000 to 45,000 clones, approximately 83% of them present only once. Time point defined: peripheral blood 6 weeks after treatment start. Sequenced material: PBMCs, taken around atezolizumab (anti-PD-L1) treatment. The TCR sequence derives from a man in his sixties with urothelial cancer.

CDR3 residues: CASSYPGHTFQGSNQPQHF. The CDR3 coding sequence is TGTGCCAGCAGCTACCCGGGACACACTTTCCAAGGGAGCAATCAGCCCCAGCATTTT. The rearrangement uses TRBV28 and TRBJ1-5; perhaps TRBD1 as D (6 bases). The CDR3 sequence is 19 residues long. Trimming stripped 6 bases from V and 1 base from J, with 25 bases between. Germline V gene lookup returns CDR1 MDHEN and CDR2 SYDVKM.